In its sample, the clone carrying this T cell receptor beta chain was seen once. Its matching antigen is unknown. The data were taken from a study of cytomegalovirus exposure and HLA in healthy donors. The study, taken as a whole, reports: In vitro assays verified that a few CMV-associated chains recognized CMV antigens specifically.

CDR1 and CDR2 (germline): MNHEY, SMNVEV (reference sequence). CDR3 length: 16 amino acids. The V segment lost 3 bases and the J segment 0 bases; nucleotides outside the gene matches: 6. Both 60 Vbeta primers and 13 Jbeta primers went into the PCR. The protocol was immunoSEQ multiplex PCR, while the TCRdb copy is restricted to in-frame clones and leaves out a portion. The sample yields 150,000 to 200,000 clones, approximately 71% seen once. The sample consisted of PBMCs. This clonotype was obtained from a woman in her late teens or twenties in good health and CMV-seropositive. The V and J genes are TRBV27 and TRBJ2-7; 9 bases map to TRBD1. CDR3 in amino acids: CASSLRQGVSSYEQYF. Here the CDR3 DNA reads TGTGCCAGCAGTTTGAGACAGGGGGTTAGCTCCTACGAGCAGTACTTC.